This T cell receptor (beta chain) was sequenced during a study of read filtering for tumor transcriptome and immune sequencing. Study-wide context: Eight or nine patients were R-ISS I, roughly 17 were R-ISS II, more than five were R-ISS III.

Worth noting for this clonotype: Antigen: not known.

From 300 to 400 ng of RNA, a library with molecular barcoded alpha/delta and beta/gamma adaptors was made. TCRdb re-called the reads with MiXCR, one entry per CDR3 protein. The profile shows about 37,000 distinct CDR3 sequences, about 12% of them singletons. V lost 1 base and J lost 7, with 8 bases in between. The CDR3 extends over 13 amino acids. Broader study findings: The CD138-negative fraction was mixed bone marrow immune cells, not pure T cells. IR-seq and RNA-seq agreed better without single-read clonotypes.

The chain has TRBV12-3 or TRBV12-4 and TRBJ1-5; the D is unclear. The sample consisted of a population of CD138-negative cells sorted from bone marrow. The sequence was obtained from a donor at least 40 years old with multiple myeloma. CDR3 sequence (DNA): TGTGCCAGCAGTTTAGTGGTGTACCAGCCCCAGCATTTT. Protein: CASSLVVYQPQHF.